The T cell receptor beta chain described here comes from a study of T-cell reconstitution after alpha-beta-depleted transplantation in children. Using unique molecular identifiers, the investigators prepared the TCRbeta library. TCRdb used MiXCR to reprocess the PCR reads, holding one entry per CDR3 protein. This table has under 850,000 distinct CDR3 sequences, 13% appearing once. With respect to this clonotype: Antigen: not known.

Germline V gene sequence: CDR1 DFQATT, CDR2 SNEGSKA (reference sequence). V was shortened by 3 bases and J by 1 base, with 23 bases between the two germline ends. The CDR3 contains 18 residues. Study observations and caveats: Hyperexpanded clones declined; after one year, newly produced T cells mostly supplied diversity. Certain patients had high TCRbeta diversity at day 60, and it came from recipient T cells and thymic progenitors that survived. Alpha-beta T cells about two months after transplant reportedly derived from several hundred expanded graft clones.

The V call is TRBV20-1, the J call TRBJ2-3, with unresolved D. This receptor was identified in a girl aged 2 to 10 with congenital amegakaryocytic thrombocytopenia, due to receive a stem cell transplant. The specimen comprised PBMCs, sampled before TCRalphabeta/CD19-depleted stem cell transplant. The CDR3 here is CSASAYGVAPRRTDTQYF. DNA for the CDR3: TGCAGTGCTAGTGCTTATGGGGTCGCTCCACGGCGCACAGATACGCAGTATTTT.